Following are 18 T cell receptor beta chains from one sample sequenced in a study of T cell responses to AZD1222 COVID-19 vaccine. Data came from immunoSEQ multiplex PCR; TCRdb stores just in-frame clones and leaves some out. In the table there are 150,000 to 200,000 clones, nearly 95% of which are singletons. The specimen comprised peripheral blood, sampled on day 0 of AZD1222 vaccination. The origin of the receptors is an adult in good health.

The chain is built from TRBV7-2 and TRBJ1-2; D is unresolved. Per the germline V gene, CDR1 is SGHTA and CDR2 is FQGNSA. This CDR3 comprises 14 residues. With 1 base removed from V and 1 base from J, the gap between germline ends came to 7 bases. CDR3 sequence reads: CASSLGHSNYGYTF. DNA of the CDR3: TGTGCCAGCAGCTTAGGCCACAGTAACTATGGCTACACCTTC. The variable domain in full, with the rest retrieved from reference TRBV7-2 and TRBJ1-2, is GAGVSQSPSNKVTEKGKDVELRCDPISGHTALYWYRQSLGQGLEFLIYFQGNSAPDKSGLPSDRFSAERTGGSVSTLTIQRTQQEDSAVYLCASSLGHSNYGYTFGSGTRLTVV.

The chain has TRBV6-1 and TRBJ2-3; D possibly corresponds to TRBD1 (7 bases). Germline V gene data show CDR1 as MNHNS and CDR2 as SASEGT. The V gene lost 0 bases and the J gene lost 2 bases, with 18 bases spanning the gap. The CDR3 length is 18 residues. CDR3 amino acids: CASSEALRGTAFTDTQYF. Here the CDR3 DNA reads TGTGCCAGCAGTGAAGCGCTTCGGGGGACAGCATTCACAGATACGCAGTATTTT.

The chain is built from TRBV12-3 or TRBV12-4 and TRBJ1-1; D call uncertain. This CDR3 is 11 amino acids long. Trimming took off 3 bases at V and 8 bases at J, with 7 bases between the two ends. The CDR3 nucleotides read TGTGCCAGCAGTTTTTTTCGAGAAGCTTTCTTT. It yields the protein CASSFFREAFF.

This rearrangement joins TRBV5-6 to TRBJ1-6; TRBD1 matches 8 bases. Losses at the gene ends were 2 bases for V and 9 bases for J; bases not matched to a gene: 13. The CDR3 sequence is 17 residues long. Germline V gene data show CDR1 as SGHDT and CDR2 as YYEEEE. This chain's CDR3 is CASSFRVRQGRVSPLHF. CDR3 nucleotides: TGTGCCAGCAGCTTCCGAGTTCGACAGGGGCGGGTTTCACCCCTCCACTTT. Full variable domain (rest looked up from reference TRBV5-6 and TRBJ1-6): DAGVTQSPTHLIKTRGQQVTLRCSPKSGHDTVSWYQQALGQGPQFIFQYYEEEERQRGNFPDRFSGHQFPNYSSELNVNALLLGDSALYLCASSFRVRQGRVSPLHFGNGTRLTVT.

This chain joins TRBV5-1 and TRBJ1-2; D gene unclear. This CDR3 is 13 amino acids long. The ends were cut back, 4 bases at V and 0 bases at J, with 7 bases in the middle. Germline CDR1 is SGHRS and CDR2 is YFSETQ. CDR3 in amino acids: CASSQNPNYGYTF. As DNA, the CDR3 is TGCGCCAGCAGCCAGAACCCTAACTATGGCTACACCTTC.

This chain connects TRBV11-2 to TRBJ2-1; D possibly corresponds to TRBD2 (7 bases). CDR3 size: 15 residues. Germline lookup yields CDR1 SGHAT and CDR2 FQNNGV. The V and J ends lost 6 bases and 9 bases respectively, with 21 bases between them. CDR3 region: CASRKGAGAFGEQFF. CDR3 DNA sequence: TGTGCCAGCAGGAAAGGGGCGGGGGCCTTCGGTGAGCAGTTCTTC.

The chain combines TRBV10-2 with TRBJ1-5; D not certain. Germline values: CDR1 WSHSY, CDR2 SAAADI. The CDR3 covers 16 residues. With 3 bases removed from V and 0 bases from J, the gap between germline ends came to 12 bases. The CDR3 reads CASSDALLGSNQPQHF. The CDR3 bases are TGCGCCAGCAGTGATGCCTTGTTAGGTAGCAATCAGCCCCAGCATTTT.

The rearrangement uses TRBV28 and TRBJ1-5, with D unclear. Per the germline V gene, CDR1 is MDHEN and CDR2 is SYDVKM. The CDR3 loop spans 12 amino acids. V was trimmed by 4 bases and J by 5 bases, leaving 6 bases between them. DNA of the CDR3: TGTGCCAGCAGTTCCAACCATCAGCCCCAGCATTTT. It encodes CASSSNHQPQHF.

The rearrangement links TRBV12-3 or TRBV12-4 to TRBJ1-1; D is ambiguous. The CDR3 length is 13 residues. Trimming shortened V by 2 bases and J by 6 bases, and 10 bases separated the two germline ends. In DNA, the CDR3 is TGTGCCAGCAGTTTATCCTACCGGGCTGAAGCTTTCTTT. This encodes CASSLSYRAEAFF.

The DNA of the CDR3 is TGTGCCAGTAGTATAGGGGGGGACAGGGGCTTGCAGCCCCAGCATTTT. Protein product: CASSIGGDRGLQPQHF. The rearrangement joins TRBV19 to TRBJ1-5; 10 bases are shared with TRBD1. This CDR3 is 16 amino acids long. Germline V lookup: CDR1 LNHDA, CDR2 SQIVND (reference sequence). V shed 1 base, J shed 7 bases, and the junction held 7 bases outside the gene matches.

The chain joins TRBV19 to TRBJ2-1; 10 bases are a match to TRBD2. CDR1 is LNHDA, CDR2 SQIVND, per germline (reference sequence). The CDR3 contains 15 residues. With V trimmed by 7 bases and J by 4 bases, 7 bases remained unmatched. The CDR3 spells CASTELAGEYNEQFF. For the CDR3, the DNA is TGTGCCAGTACCGAGCTAGCGGGGGAATACAATGAGCAGTTCTTC.

The chain combines TRBV28 with TRBJ1-5, with 10 bases lining up with TRBD1. The CDR3 runs to 15 residues. The germline gives CDR1 MDHEN, CDR2 SYDVKM. Germline trimming cut 7 bases from V and 6 bases from J; bases unmatched to any gene: 9. The CDR3 loop reads CASNDRGQSGQPQHF. In DNA form, the CDR3 reads TGTGCCAGCAACGACAGGGGGCAAAGTGGTCAGCCCCAGCATTTT.

The rearrangement joins TRBV3-1 (or the pseudogene TRBV3-2) to TRBJ2-2; 13 positions agree with TRBD2. The trim removed 3 bases at V and 6 bases at J, leaving 7 bases unmatched. This CDR3 region has 17 residues. Germline lookup yields CDR1 LGHDT and CDR2 YNNKEL (reference sequence). The CDR3 coding sequence is TGTGCCAGCAGCCAGGGACTAGCGGGACCTCTGTCCGGGGAGCTGTTTTTT. It is translated as CASSQGLAGPLSGELFF.

V is TRBV4-1 and J is TRBJ2-5, with D hard to call. CDR1 is MGHRA, CDR2 YSYEKL, per germline. CDR3 length equals 14 residues. The V end lost 0 bases, the J end lost 6 bases, and 11 bases lay between the germline ends. The CDR3 is CASSQDATSQTQYF. The CDR3 bases are TGCGCCAGCAGCCAAGATGCGACGTCGCAGACCCAGTACTTC.

This chain links TRBV14 with TRBJ1-4; D is perhaps TRBD1 (5 bases). The germline gives CDR1 SGHDN, CDR2 FVKESK. CDR3 size: 15 residues. V lost 4 bases and J 4 bases, leaving 13 bases between the germline ends. CDR3 region: CASSRLGHNNEKLFF. The CDR3 nucleotides read TGTGCCAGCAGCCGGTTAGGACATAATAATGAAAAACTGTTTTTT.

V is TRBV13 and J is TRBJ2-5, with D tentatively TRBD1 or TRBD2 (5 bases each). The V gene lost 5 bases and the J gene lost 5 bases, with 18 bases spanning the gap. Looked up from germline, CDR1 is PRHDT and CDR2 is FYEKMQ (reference sequence). The CDR3 totals 15 residues. As DNA, the CDR3 is TGTGCCAGCAGCCCCCGGGGCGCGGGTGGGGAGACCCAGTACTTC. Amino acids: CASSPRGAGGETQYF.

The CDR3 sequence is CASSPGIRNEQFF. The CDR3, as DNA: TGTGCCAGCAGTCCGGGGATTCGCAATGAGCAGTTCTTC. This chain uses TRBV6-6 with TRBJ2-1; maybe TRBD2 (5 bases). Germline V gene lookup returns CDR1 MNHNY and CDR2 SVGAGI (reference sequence). The CDR3 covers 13 residues. V lost 5 bases and J lost 6, with 11 bases in between.

V is TRBV7-8 and J is TRBJ1-4; 9 nucleotides agree with TRBD1. CDR3 length: 18 residues. Germline values: CDR1 SGHVS, CDR2 FQNEAQ. The trim removed 3 bases at V and 5 bases at J, leaving 13 bases unmatched. The CDR3 DNA is TGTGCCAGCAGCTTCTCCGCCACAGGGGGCAAGGAAAATGAAAAACTGTTTTTT. Translating gives CASSFSATGGKENEKLFF.